This T cell receptor (beta chain) is drawn from a study of control samples from healthy donors and cancer patients (dated by TCRdb to the early 2020s). Comments on this clone: Its recognized antigen is unknown. Nothing much larger sits one base from this clone, and base qualities are not available.

V and J are truncated by 1 base and 9 bases respectively, leaving an intervening sequence of 10 bases. The CDR3 covers 13 residues, taking in both the cysteine and the phenylalanine. Just the 39-base CDR3 DNA is kept, in frame starting at base 1. As encoded in the germline V gene, CDR1 is SGHDN while CDR2 is FVKESK. Library preparation was by the immunoSEQ multiplex PCR assay. TCRdb retrieved this table from immuneACCESS and kept in-frame rearrangements only. Not all clones are present; in checked studies, unresolved V genes account for under half, and no reason is known for the remainder. The sample table shows roughly 92,000 clones, and more than 85% are seen once. The ten largest account for about 1.3% of the sample.

The chain joins TRBV14 to TRBJ2-1; a confident D gene designation cannot be given. The TCR sequence derives from a woman aged 45-65 years in good health. The sequenced sample was blood. The base sequence is TGTGCCAGCAGCCAAGTCAAAGCAGGTGAGCAGTTCTTC. The encoded protein is CASSQVKAGEQFF.